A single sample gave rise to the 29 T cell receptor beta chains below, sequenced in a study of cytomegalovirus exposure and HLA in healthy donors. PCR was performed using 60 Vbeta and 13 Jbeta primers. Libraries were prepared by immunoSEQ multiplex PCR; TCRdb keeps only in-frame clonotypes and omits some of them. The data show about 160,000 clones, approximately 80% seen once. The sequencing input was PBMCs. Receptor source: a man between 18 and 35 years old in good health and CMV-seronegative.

Here the CDR3 reads CSLDWTSGSSYEQYF. The CDR3 DNA is TGCAGCTTGGACTGGACTAGCGGGAGCTCCTACGAGCAGTACTTC. This chain uses TRBV29-1 with TRBJ2-7, with TRBD2 matching 13 bases. V shed 8 bases and J 0 bases; nucleotides not matched to a gene: 7. This CDR3 has 15 amino acids. Germline lookup yields CDR1 SQVTM and CDR2 ANQGSEA.

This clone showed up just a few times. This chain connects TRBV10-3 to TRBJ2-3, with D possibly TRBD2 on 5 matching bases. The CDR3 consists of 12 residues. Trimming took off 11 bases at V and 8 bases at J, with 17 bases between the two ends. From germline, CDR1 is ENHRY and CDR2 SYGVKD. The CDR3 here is CAAQAPGGTQYF. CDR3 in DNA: TGTGCCGCCCAAGCCCCCGGAGGTACGCAGTATTTT.

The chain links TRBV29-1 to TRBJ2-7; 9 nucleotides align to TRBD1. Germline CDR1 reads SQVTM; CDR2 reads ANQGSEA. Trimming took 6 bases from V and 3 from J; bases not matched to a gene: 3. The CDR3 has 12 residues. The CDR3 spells CSVGQGVYEQYF. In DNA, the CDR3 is TGCAGCGTGGGACAGGGCGTCTACGAGCAGTACTTC.

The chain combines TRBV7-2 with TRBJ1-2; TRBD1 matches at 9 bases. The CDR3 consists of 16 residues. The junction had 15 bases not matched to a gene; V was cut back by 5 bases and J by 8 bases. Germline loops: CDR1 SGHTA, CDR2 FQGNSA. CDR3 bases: TGTGCCAGCAGCGAACTCGGGACAGGGCCTTTCGGGGGCTACACCTTC. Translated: CASSELGTGPFGGYTF.

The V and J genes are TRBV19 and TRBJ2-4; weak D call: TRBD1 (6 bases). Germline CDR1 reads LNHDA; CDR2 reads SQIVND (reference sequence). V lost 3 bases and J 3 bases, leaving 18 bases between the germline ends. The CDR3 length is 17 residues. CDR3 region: CASSMIEGVRNKNIQYF. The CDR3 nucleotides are TGTGCCAGTAGTATGATCGAGGGGGTAAGAAACAAAAACATTCAGTACTTC.

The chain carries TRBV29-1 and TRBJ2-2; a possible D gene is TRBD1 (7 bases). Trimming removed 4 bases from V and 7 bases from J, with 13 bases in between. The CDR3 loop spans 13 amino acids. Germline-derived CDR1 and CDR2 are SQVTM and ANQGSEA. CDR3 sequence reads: CSVGRGPFGELFF. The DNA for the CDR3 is TGCAGCGTTGGGAGGGGGCCGTTCGGGGAGCTGTTTTTT.

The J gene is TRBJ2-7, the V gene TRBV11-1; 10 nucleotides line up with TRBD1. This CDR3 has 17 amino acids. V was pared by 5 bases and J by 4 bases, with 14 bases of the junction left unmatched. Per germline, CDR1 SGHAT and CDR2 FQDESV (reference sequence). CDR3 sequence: CASSDGGWTGGEYEQYF. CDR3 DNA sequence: TGTGCCAGCAGCGACGGCGGCTGGACAGGGGGAGAGTACGAGCAGTACTTC. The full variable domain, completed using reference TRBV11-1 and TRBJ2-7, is EAEVAQSPRYKITEKSQAVAFWCDPISGHATLYWYRQILGQGPELLVQFQDESVVDDSQLPKDRFSAERLKGVDSTLKIQPAELGDSAMYLCASSDGGWTGGEYEQYFGPGTRLTVT.

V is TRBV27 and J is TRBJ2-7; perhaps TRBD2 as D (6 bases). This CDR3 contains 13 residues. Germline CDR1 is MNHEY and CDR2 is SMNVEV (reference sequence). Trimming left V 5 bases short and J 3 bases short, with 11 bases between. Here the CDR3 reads CASSVRGNYEQYF. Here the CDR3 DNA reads TGTGCCAGCAGTGTCCGGGGGAACTACGAGCAGTACTTC.

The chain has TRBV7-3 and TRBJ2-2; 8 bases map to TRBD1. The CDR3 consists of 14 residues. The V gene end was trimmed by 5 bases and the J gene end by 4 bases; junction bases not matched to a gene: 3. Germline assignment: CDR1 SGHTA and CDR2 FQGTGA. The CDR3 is CASSTTGATGELFF. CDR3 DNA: TGTGCCAGCAGCACGACAGGGGCCACCGGGGAGCTGTTTTTT. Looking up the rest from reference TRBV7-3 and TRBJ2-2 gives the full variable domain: GAGVSQTPSNKVTEKGKYVELRCDPISGHTALYWYRQSLGQGPEFLIYFQGTGAADDSGLPNDRFFAVRPEGSVSTLKIQRTERGDSAVYLCASSTTGATGELFFGEGSRLTVL.

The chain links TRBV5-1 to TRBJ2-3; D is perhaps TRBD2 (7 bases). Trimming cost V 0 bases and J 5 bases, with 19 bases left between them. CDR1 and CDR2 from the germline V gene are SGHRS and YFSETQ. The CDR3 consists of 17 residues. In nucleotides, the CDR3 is TGCGCCAGCAGCTTGGAATTTGCGGGGGCGCAGTTAGATACGCAGTATTTT. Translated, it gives CASSLEFAGAQLDTQYF.

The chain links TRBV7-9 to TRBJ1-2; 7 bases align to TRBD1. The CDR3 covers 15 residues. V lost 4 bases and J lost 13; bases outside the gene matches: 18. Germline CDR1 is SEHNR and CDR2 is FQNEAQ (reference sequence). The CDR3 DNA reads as TGTGCCAGCAGCTCGGATAGGACAGGCCAACGAAGAGTCACCTTC. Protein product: CASSSDRTGQRRVTF.

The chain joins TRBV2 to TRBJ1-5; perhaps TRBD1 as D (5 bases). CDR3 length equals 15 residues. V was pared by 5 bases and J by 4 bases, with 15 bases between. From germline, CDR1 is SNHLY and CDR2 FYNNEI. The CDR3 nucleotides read TGTGCCAGCAGTCCAAGGGGTCAGGTGAATCAGCCCCAGCATTTT. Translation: CASSPRGQVNQPQHF.

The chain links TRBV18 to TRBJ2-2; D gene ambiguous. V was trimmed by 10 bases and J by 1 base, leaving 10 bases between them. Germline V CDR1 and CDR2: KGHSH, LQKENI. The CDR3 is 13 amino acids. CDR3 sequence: CATSTGNTGELFF. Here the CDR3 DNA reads TGTGCCACCAGCACGGGGAACACCGGGGAGCTGTTTTTT.

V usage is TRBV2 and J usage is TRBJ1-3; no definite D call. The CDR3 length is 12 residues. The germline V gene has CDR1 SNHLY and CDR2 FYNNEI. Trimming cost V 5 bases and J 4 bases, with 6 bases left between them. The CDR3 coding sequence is TGTGCCAGCAGTTTCACAGGAAACACCATATATTTT. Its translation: CASSFTGNTIYF.

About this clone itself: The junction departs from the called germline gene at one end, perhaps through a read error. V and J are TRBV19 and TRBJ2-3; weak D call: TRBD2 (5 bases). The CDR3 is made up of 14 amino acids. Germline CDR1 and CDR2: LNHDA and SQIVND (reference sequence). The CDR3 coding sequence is TGTGCCAGCACCCCATCGGGGTCCACAGATGCGCAGTATTTT. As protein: CASTPSGSTDAQYF.

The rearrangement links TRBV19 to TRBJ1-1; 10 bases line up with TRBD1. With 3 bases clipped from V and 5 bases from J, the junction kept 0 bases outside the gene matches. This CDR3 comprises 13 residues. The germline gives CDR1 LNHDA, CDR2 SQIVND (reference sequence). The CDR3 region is CASSMDRGTEAFF. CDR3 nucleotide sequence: TGTGCCAGTAGTATGGACAGGGGGACTGAAGCTTTCTTT.

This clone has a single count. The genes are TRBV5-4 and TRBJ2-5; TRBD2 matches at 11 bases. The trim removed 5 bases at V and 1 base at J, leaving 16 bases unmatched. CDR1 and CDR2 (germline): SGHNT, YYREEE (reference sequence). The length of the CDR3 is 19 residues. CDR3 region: CASSSLAGGPERLQETQYF. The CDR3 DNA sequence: TGTGCCAGCAGTTCCCTAGCGGGGGGCCCAGAGAGGCTCCAAGAGACCCAGTACTTC.

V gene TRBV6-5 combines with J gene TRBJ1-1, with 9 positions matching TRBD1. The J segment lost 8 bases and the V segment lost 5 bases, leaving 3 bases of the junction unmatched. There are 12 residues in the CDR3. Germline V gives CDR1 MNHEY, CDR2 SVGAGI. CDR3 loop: CASSRTGEEAFF. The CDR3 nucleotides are TGTGCCAGCAGTCGGACAGGGGAGGAAGCTTTCTTT.

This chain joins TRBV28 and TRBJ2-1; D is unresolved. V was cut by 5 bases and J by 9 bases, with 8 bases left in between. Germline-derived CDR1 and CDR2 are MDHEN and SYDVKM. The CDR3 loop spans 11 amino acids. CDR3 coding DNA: TGTGCCAGCAGTGTCGTCTCTGAGCAGTTCTTC. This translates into CASSVVSEQFF.

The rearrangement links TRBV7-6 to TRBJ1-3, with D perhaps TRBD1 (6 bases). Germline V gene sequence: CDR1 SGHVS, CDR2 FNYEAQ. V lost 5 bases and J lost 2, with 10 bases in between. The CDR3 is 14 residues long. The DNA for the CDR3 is TGTGCCAGCAGCCTAGGGACACCTGGAAACACCATATATTTT. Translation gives CASSLGTPGNTIYF.

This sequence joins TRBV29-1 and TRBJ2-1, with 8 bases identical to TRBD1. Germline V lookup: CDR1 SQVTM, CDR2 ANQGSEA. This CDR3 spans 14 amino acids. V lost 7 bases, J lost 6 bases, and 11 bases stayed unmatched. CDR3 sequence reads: CSATGTGLSNEQFF. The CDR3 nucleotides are TGCAGCGCTACCGGGACAGGTCTCAGCAATGAGCAGTTCTTC.

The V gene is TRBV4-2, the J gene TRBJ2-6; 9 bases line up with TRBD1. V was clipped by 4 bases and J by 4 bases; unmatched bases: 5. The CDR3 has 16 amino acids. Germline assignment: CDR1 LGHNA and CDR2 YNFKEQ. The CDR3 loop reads CASSPGTGSGANVLTF. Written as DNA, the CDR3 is TGTGCCAGCAGCCCCGGGACAGGGTCGGGGGCCAACGTCCTGACTTTC.

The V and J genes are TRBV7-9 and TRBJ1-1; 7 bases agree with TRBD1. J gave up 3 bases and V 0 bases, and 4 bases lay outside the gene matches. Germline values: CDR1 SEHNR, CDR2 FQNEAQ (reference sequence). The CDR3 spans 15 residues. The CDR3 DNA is TGTGCCAGCAGCTTAGCGGGCCAGGGGGACACTGAAGCTTTCTTT. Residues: CASSLAGQGDTEAFF.

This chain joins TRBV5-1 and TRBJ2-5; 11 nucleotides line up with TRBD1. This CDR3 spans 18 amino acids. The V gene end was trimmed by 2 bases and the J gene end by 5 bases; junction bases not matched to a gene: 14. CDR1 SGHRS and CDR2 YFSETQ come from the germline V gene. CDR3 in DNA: TGCGCCAGCAGCTTTGGGGACAGGGGGGCCCGACTATGGGAGACCCAGTACTTC. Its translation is CASSFGDRGARLWETQYF.

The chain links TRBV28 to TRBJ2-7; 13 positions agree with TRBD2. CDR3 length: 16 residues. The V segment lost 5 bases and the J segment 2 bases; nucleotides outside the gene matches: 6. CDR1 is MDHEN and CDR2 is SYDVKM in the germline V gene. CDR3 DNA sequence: TGTGCCAGCAGTCCATGGGGGACTAGCGGGACCTACGAGCAGTACTTC. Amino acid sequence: CASSPWGTSGTYEQYF. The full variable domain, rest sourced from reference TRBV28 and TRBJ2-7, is DVKVTQSSRYLVKRTGEKVFLECVQDMDHENMFWYRQDPGLGLRLIYFSYDVKMKEKGDIPEGYSVSREKKERFSLILESASTNQTSMYLCASSPWGTSGTYEQYFGPGTRLTVT.

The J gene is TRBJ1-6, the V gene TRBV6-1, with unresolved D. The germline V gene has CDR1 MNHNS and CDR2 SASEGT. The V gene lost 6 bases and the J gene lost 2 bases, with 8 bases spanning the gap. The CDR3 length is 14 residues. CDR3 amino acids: CASRPSTYNSPLHF. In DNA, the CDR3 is TGTGCCAGCAGGCCTAGTACCTATAATTCACCCCTCCACTTT.

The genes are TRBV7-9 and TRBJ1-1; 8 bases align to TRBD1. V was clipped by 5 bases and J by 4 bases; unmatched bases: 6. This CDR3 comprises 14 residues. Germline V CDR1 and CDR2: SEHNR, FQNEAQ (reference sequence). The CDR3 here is CASSPRTGLTEAFF. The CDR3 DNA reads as TGTGCCAGCAGCCCACGGACAGGGCTCACTGAAGCTTTCTTT.

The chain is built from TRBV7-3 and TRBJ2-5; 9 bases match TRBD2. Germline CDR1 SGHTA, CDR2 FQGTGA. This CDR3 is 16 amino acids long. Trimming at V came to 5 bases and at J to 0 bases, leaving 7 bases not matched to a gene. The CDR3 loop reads CASSLAGGRYQETQYF. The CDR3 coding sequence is TGTGCCAGCAGCCTGGCGGGAGGGAGGTACCAAGAGACCCAGTACTTC.

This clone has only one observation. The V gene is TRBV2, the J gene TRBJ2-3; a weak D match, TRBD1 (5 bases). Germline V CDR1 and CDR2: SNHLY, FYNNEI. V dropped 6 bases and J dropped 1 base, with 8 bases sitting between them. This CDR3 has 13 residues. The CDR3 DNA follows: TGTGCCAGCAGAGTGACAGGCACAGATACGCAGTATTTT. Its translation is CASRVTGTDTQYF. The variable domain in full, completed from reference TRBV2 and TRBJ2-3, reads EPEVTQTPSHQVTQMGQEVILRCVPISNHLYFYWYRQILGQKVEFLVSFYNNEISEKSEIFDDQFSVERPDGSNFTLKIRSTKLEDSAMYFCASRVTGTDTQYFGPGTRLTVL.